The T cell receptor (beta chain) under discussion was sequenced for a study of T cells in women clearing cervical HPV infection. Overall study: Case blood drawn at lesion detection; control blood after infection cleared. Only a few women had HLA typing results available.

The CDR3 is made up of 15 amino acids. The ends lost 4 bases at V and 2 bases at J; junction bases unmatched: 6. Average input was approximately 1.3 ug genomic DNA for immunoSEQ TCR beta CDR3 amplification. The repertoire was sequenced with immunoSEQ multiplex PCR; TCRdb's copy has only in-frame clones and lacks some. The sample data list roughly 12,000 clones. Concerning this clone itself: With the read ending 3 residues before the CDR3 end, the germline J gene is used to fill in that end.

Sequencing used blood buffy coat. This sequence was found in a woman aged 18 to 75 with a cervical HPV16 infection that either progressed to CIN3+ or cleared (not recorded which). This chain connects TRBV12-3 or TRBV12-4 to TRBJ2-3, with 7 positions matching TRBD2. The chain's CDR3 is CASSSQRGPTDTQYF. The covered CDR3 bases are TGTGCCAGCAGTTCTCAGCGGGGACCCACAGATACG.